This is a list of T cell receptor beta chains from one sample in a study of OX40 agonist ivuxolimab in advanced cancers. Sequencing was performed with immunoSEQ multiplex PCR; in TCRdb, only in-frame clones are kept and a portion is missing. Of 60,000 to 90,000 clones listed, roughly 81% were seen once; the top ten hold about 5%. Here the sequenced sample was CD4+ or CD8+ T cells sorted from blood, taken in a trial of the OX40 agonist ivuxolimab. The receptors originated from an adult with an advanced solid tumor such as melanoma, head and neck, liver or kidney cancer. CDR3s leave out the opening cysteine and the closing phenylalanine or tryptophan. Clone size, where shown, is once, few, many, or a class for clones that have expanded.

V gene: TRBV15; clone size: .; J gene: TRBJ1-5; CDR3 protein: ATSRVGGVLPQH
V gene: TRBV11-2; clone size: .; J gene: TRBJ2-1; CDR3 protein: ASSLDFRARGGDYNEQF
V gene: TRBV4-1; clone size: .; J gene: TRBJ2-1; CDR3 protein: ASSQETARGYNEQF
V gene: TRBV7-9; clone size: .; J gene: TRBJ2-1; CDR3 protein: ASSFIYNEQF
V gene: TRBV6-1; clone size: .; J gene: TRBJ2-3; CDR3 protein: ASETGLGWDTQY
V gene: TRBV18; clone size: few; J gene: TRBJ1-5; CDR3 protein: ASSPDRNNQPQH
V gene: TRBV5-1; clone size: .; J gene: TRBJ2-2; CDR3 protein: ASSLQGVDTGELF
V gene: TRBV6-4; clone size: .; J gene: TRBJ1-1; CDR3 protein: ASRPGQGDTEAF
V gene: TRBV2; clone size: .; J gene: TRBJ2-7; CDR3 protein: ASSEGNRGSYEQY
V gene: TRBV28; clone size: .; J gene: TRBJ1-2; CDR3 protein: ASSRAGTGNYGYT
V gene: TRBV6-6; clone size: .; J gene: TRBJ2-2; CDR3 protein: VSGGADTGELF
V gene: TRBV13; clone size: .; J gene: TRBJ2-4; CDR3 protein: ASSPRRGGMNIQY
V gene: TRBV6-5; clone size: .; J gene: TRBJ2-7; CDR3 protein: ASSYSSGSSYEQY
V gene: TRBV14; clone size: .; J gene: TRBJ1-2; CDR3 protein: ASSQGYRYT
V gene: TRBV7-2; clone size: .; J gene: TRBJ2-3; CDR3 protein: ASSSQSRDTQY
V gene: TRBV18; clone size: .; J gene: TRBJ2-7; CDR3 protein: ASSPPGQGTHEQY
V gene: TRBV18; clone size: .; J gene: TRBJ2-1; CDR3 protein: ASSRNSGTYNEQF
V gene: TRBV11-2; clone size: .; J gene: TRBJ2-2; CDR3 protein: ASSLLTGNTGELF
V gene: TRBV6-5; clone size: .; J gene: TRBJ1-3; CDR3 protein: ATTSSGNTIY
V gene: TRBV6-5; clone size: .; J gene: TRBJ2-5; CDR3 protein: ASSYSGQGLETQY
V gene: TRBV5-6; clone size: many; J gene: TRBJ2-7; CDR3 protein: ASSRGVDEY
V gene: TRBV30; clone size: .; J gene: TRBJ1-1; CDR3 protein: AWNPEMNTEAF
V gene: TRBV6-1; clone size: few; J gene: TRBJ1-1; CDR3 protein: ASSWDTQGGTEAF
V gene: TRBV2; clone size: few; J gene: TRBJ1-2; CDR3 protein: ASSGDDYGYT
V gene: TRBV19; clone size: .; J gene: TRBJ2-7; CDR3 protein: ASISFDNGVPQQY
V gene: TRBV7-6; clone size: .; J gene: TRBJ1-5; CDR3 protein: ASSLGTGYNQPQH
V gene: TRBV6-5; clone size: .; J gene: TRBJ1-2; CDR3 protein: ASSYPLPGYT
V gene: TRBV6-4; clone size: few; J gene: TRBJ1-5; CDR3 protein: ASSIVVGQPQH
V gene: TRBV7-2; clone size: once; J gene: TRBJ1-5; CDR3 protein: ASSLVGGSNQPQH
V gene: TRBV30; clone size: .; J gene: TRBJ1-3; CDR3 protein: AWATGAGNTIY
V gene: TRBV6-1; clone size: .; J gene: TRBJ1-1; CDR3 protein: ASSSGQTNTEAF
V gene: TRBV9; clone size: few; J gene: TRBJ1-1; CDR3 protein: ASSVDGHMNTEAF
V gene: TRBV7-7; clone size: .; J gene: TRBJ1-1; CDR3 protein: ASSLVSQVCTEAF
V gene: TRBV7-9; clone size: .; J gene: TRBJ1-1; CDR3 protein: ASSLMGTGGNTEAF
V gene: TRBV15; clone size: once; J gene: TRBJ1-4; CDR3 protein: ATSRALDSEKLF
V gene: TRBV5-6; clone size: .; J gene: TRBJ1-2; CDR3 protein: ASSFGGLGYT
V gene: TRBV15; clone size: .; J gene: TRBJ2-1; CDR3 protein: ATSPRTGFDEQF
V gene: TRBV30; clone size: .; J gene: TRBJ1-2; CDR3 protein: ASHVGNGYT
V gene: TRBV2; clone size: .; J gene: TRBJ2-7; CDR3 protein: ASRGTFLRPDEQY
V gene: TRBV7-7; clone size: once; J gene: TRBJ2-1; CDR3 protein: ASSLSSRYNEQF
V gene: TRBV21-1; clone size: .; J gene: TRBJ2-5; CDR3 protein: ASSKKRPQDSWGETQY
V gene: TRBV4-2; clone size: .; J gene: TRBJ1-4; CDR3 protein: ASSQAFLPGQGDEKLF
V gene: TRBV2; clone size: .; J gene: TRBJ2-7; CDR3 protein: ASSTPGLTRYEQY
V gene: TRBV10-2; clone size: once; J gene: TRBJ2-1; CDR3 protein: ASLPASGRTYNEQF
V gene: TRBV18; clone size: .; J gene: TRBJ1-6; CDR3 protein: ASSYVTHNSPLH
V gene: TRBV6-5; clone size: .; J gene: TRBJ1-2; CDR3 protein: ASSSGQSYGYT
V gene: TRBV2; clone size: .; J gene: TRBJ2-2; CDR3 protein: ASSERLTGELF
V gene: TRBV2; clone size: .; J gene: TRBJ1-3; CDR3 protein: ASSASGGQAGNTIY
V gene: TRBV7-2; clone size: .; J gene: TRBJ2-3; CDR3 protein: ASSLKADTDTQY
V gene: TRBV7-2; clone size: .; J gene: TRBJ2-7; CDR3 protein: ASSPIPRTGSSYEQY
V gene: TRBV6-5; clone size: .; J gene: TRBJ2-7; CDR3 protein: ASSKEGFSYEQY
V gene: TRBV5-4; clone size: .; J gene: TRBJ2-1; CDR3 protein: ASSLSLAGSYNEQF
V gene: TRBV5-6; clone size: .; J gene: TRBJ1-2; CDR3 protein: ASSSLGLLGHGYT
V gene: TRBV5-1; clone size: .; J gene: .; CDR3 protein: ASSMGLFEQY